The clone carrying this TCR beta chain was seen a few times. Its antigen remains unidentified. Clones were sequenced by immunoSEQ multiplex PCR, and TCRdb holds only the in-frame ones, with some missing. The data contain around 94,000 clones, over 85% of them singletons. The CDR3 loop spans 19 amino acids. The germline V gene encodes CDR1 MGHRA and CDR2 YSYEKL. J gave up 2 bases and V 0 bases, and 5 bases lay outside the gene matches. The source of the sample is a study of a mutant IDH1 vaccine in newly diagnosed glioma. Across the study: Vaccine dosing followed radiotherapy by 4-6 weeks, or accompanied temozolomide cycles. Visits V12 and V13 fell at weeks 35 and 47, respectively.

Time point indicated: week 47, end of study. A single vaccine dose contained 300 ug of mutant IDH1 20-mer peptide, and topical imiquimod was used with it. General study results and limits: Among all patients, vaccine-induced immune responses occurred in roughly 93%.

The V and J genes are TRBV4-1 and TRBJ2-6, with TRBD2 matching 12 bases. The sequencing used PBMCs, collected from a glioma patient whose treatment included an IDH1 peptide vaccine. The sequence derives from a woman aged 50 to 65 with glioma. Here the CDR3 reads CASSQEKASGRAGANVLTF. CDR3 sequence (DNA): TGCGCCAGCAGCCAAGAAAAGGCTAGCGGGAGGGCTGGGGCCAACGTCCTGACTTTC.